Described below is a single T cell receptor (beta chain) sequence and its context. The entry originates in a study of blood T cell repertoires in COVID-19. The ends lost 5 bases at V and 1 base at J; junction bases unmatched: 8. The CDR3 totals 15 residues. CDR1 and CDR2 (germline): MNHNY, SVGAGI (reference sequence). Assay used: immunoSEQ multiplex PCR; TCRdb lists only in-frame clones, some missing. The data hold just under 45,000 clones, with about 81% observed a single time. This receptor was taken from a human donor in a cohort sampled during active COVID-19. The V call is TRBV6-6, the J call TRBJ2-7; TRBD1 matches at 7 bases. The specimen was peripheral blood. CDR3 DNA sequence: TGTGCCAGCAGTCACCGGGACAGAGGGTCCTACGAGCAGTACTTC. Its translation is CASSHRDRGSYEQYF.